The 24 T cell receptor beta chains below all came from one sample that was sequenced in a study of cytomegalovirus exposure and HLA in healthy donors. Vbeta (60) and Jbeta (13) primers were used in the PCR. Assay: immunoSEQ multiplex PCR; the TCRdb copy retains only in-frame clones and omits some. The sample carries 65,000 to 85,000 clones, 65% to 85% recorded once. Input material: PBMCs. The receptors were gathered from a woman in her forties or fifties in good health and CMV-seronegative.

This clone turned up a few times. The gene calls are TRBV7-2 and TRBJ1-2, with 11 bases that match TRBD1. Germline V gene data show CDR1 as SGHTA and CDR2 as FQGNSA. The CDR3 length is 17 residues. The trim removed 5 bases at V and 6 bases at J, leaving 14 bases unmatched. The CDR3 DNA reads TGTGCCAGCAGCCGGTCCCGCGGCCGGACAGGGGGCAATGGCTACACCTTC. Translating it yields CASSRSRGRTGGNGYTF.

The chain employs TRBV19 and TRBJ1-1, with 10 bases that match TRBD1. The V gene's germline CDR1 is LNHDA and CDR2 SQIVND (reference sequence). Losses at the gene ends were 5 bases for V and 5 bases for J; bases not matched to a gene: 8. The CDR3 loop spans 15 amino acids. The CDR3 DNA follows: TGTGCCAGTAGTTCCCCTCGGGACAGGGGTACTGAAGCTTTCTTT. This gives the protein CASSSPRDRGTEAFF. Using reference TRBV19 and TRBJ1-1 for the parts outside the CDR3, the full variable domain is DGGITQSPKYLFRKEGQNVTLSCEQNLNHDAMYWYRQDPGQGLRLIYYSQIVNDFQKGDIAEGYSVSREKKESFPLTVTSAQKNPTAFYLCASSSPRDRGTEAFFGQGTRLTVV.

The chain has TRBV30 and TRBJ2-3; tentatively, D is TRBD2 (7 bases). CDR3 length equals 14 residues. Trimming took off 4 bases at V and 3 bases at J, with 14 bases between the two ends. The germline V gene encodes CDR1 GTSNPN and CDR2 SVGIG (reference sequence). CDR3 amino acids: CAWTWGGETDTQYF. The CDR3 region has the DNA TGTGCCTGGACATGGGGGGGCGAGACAGATACGCAGTATTTT.

CDR3: CASSRPGGTEAFF. The CDR3, as DNA: TGTGCCAGCAGCCGACCAGGGGGCACTGAAGCTTTCTTT. The rearrangement joins TRBV7-9 to TRBJ1-1, with 7 positions matching TRBD1. Per germline, CDR1 SEHNR and CDR2 FQNEAQ (reference sequence). The CDR3 is 13 amino acids. With V trimmed by 5 bases and J by 4 bases, 4 bases remained unmatched. Supplemented by reference TRBV7-9 and TRBJ1-1, the full variable domain reads DTGVSQNPRHKITKRGQNVTFRCDPISEHNRLYWYRQTLGQGPEFLTYFQNEAQLEKSRLLSDRFSAERPKGSFSTLEIQRTEQGDSAMYLCASSRPGGTEAFFGQGTRLTVV.

The rearrangement links TRBV9 to TRBJ2-1; weak D call: TRBD2 (6 bases). The germline gives CDR1 SGDLS, CDR2 YYNGEE. V lost 0 bases and J lost 13, with 20 bases in between. The CDR3 contains 15 residues. The CDR3 DNA follows: TGTGCCAGCAGCGTAGCGGGGAGGAGTCCCACTGAACAGTTCTTC. Translated: CASSVAGRSPTEQFF.

The chain couples TRBV9 to TRBJ2-7, with 13 bases fitting TRBD2. This CDR3 has 16 residues. CDR1 is SGDLS, CDR2 YYNGEE, per germline. V lost 3 bases to trimming and J lost 5 bases; unmatched junction nucleotides: 8. This CDR3 is CASSEALAGGEDEQYF. As DNA, the CDR3 is TGTGCCAGCAGCGAAGCACTAGCGGGAGGGGAGGACGAGCAGTACTTC.

The V call is TRBV5-4, the J call TRBJ2-1; D gene ambiguous. The ends were cut back, 2 bases at V and 10 bases at J, with 10 bases in the middle. Per germline, CDR1 SGHNT and CDR2 YYREEE (reference sequence). The CDR3 runs to 12 residues. CDR3 region: CASSLNRVEQFF. The CDR3 DNA reads as TGTGCCAGCAGCTTAAATCGGGTCGAGCAGTTCTTC.

The V gene is TRBV5-5, the J gene TRBJ1-3; D is ambiguous. The V gene's germline CDR1 is SGHKS and CDR2 YYEKEE (reference sequence). The CDR3 has 16 amino acids. The ends were cut back, 0 bases at V and 0 bases at J, with 10 bases in the middle. CDR3 DNA sequence: TGTGCCAGCAGCTTGGAACCGAGTAGCTCTGGAAACACCATATATTTT. Amino acids: CASSLEPSSSGNTIYF.

This clone came up a few times. The V call is TRBV7-9, the J call TRBJ2-7; 7 positions agree with TRBD1. Losses at the gene ends were 5 bases for V and 3 bases for J; bases not matched to a gene: 4. This CDR3 has 13 amino acids. The germline V gene encodes CDR1 SEHNR and CDR2 FQNEAQ (reference sequence). CDR3 bases: TGTGCCAGCAGCCAGACAGGGATCTACGAGCAGTACTTC. This gives the protein CASSQTGIYEQYF.

The chain combines TRBV6-5 with TRBJ1-3; D gene unclear. The CDR3 is 14 residues long. Per germline, CDR1 MNHEY and CDR2 SVGAGI. V was pared by 6 bases and J by 2 bases, with 11 bases between. The CDR3 reads CASSLLNTGNTIYF. CDR3 coding DNA: TGTGCCAGCAGCCTACTCAATACTGGAAACACCATATATTTT.

The table lists this clone with a count of one. V and J are TRBV27 and TRBJ2-2, with TRBD2 matching 7 bases. Germline CDR1 reads MNHEY; CDR2 reads SMNVEV (reference sequence). CDR3 length: 13 amino acids. After removal of 6 bases from V and 5 bases from J, the junction contained 3 bases not matched to a gene. This CDR3 is CASSWGGTGELFF. The CDR3 coding sequence is TGTGCCAGCAGCTGGGGGGGGACCGGGGAGCTGTTTTTT.

This chain links TRBV5-1 with TRBJ1-2; 9 bases map to TRBD1. The V gene's germline CDR1 is SGHRS and CDR2 YFSETQ. The CDR3 runs to 15 residues. V was pared by 4 bases and J by 3 bases, with 7 bases of the junction left unmatched. CDR3 loop: CASSQGQGRDYGYTF. CDR3 in DNA: TGCGCCAGCAGCCAGGGACAGGGAAGGGACTATGGCTACACCTTC.

This chain joins TRBV6-1 and TRBJ1-5; D is undetermined. Trimming removed 3 bases at V and 5 bases at J, with 11 bases between. Germline CDR1 is MNHNS and CDR2 is SASEGT. The CDR3 totals 14 residues. The CDR3 coding sequence is TGTGCCAGCAGTGAGCTAAGCCAGGATCAGCCCCAGCATTTT. Protein: CASSELSQDQPQHF.

The rearrangement joins TRBV6-1 to TRBJ1-4, with D possibly TRBD1 on 6 matching bases. Trimming pared 6 bases from V and 0 bases from J, leaving 11 bases between. Germline V gene sequence: CDR1 MNHNS, CDR2 SASEGT. The CDR3 has 15 amino acids. The CDR3: CASRTYRATNEKLFF. The CDR3 DNA reads TGTGCCAGCAGAACTTACAGGGCAACTAATGAAAAACTGTTTTTT.

The chain combines TRBV4-1 with TRBJ2-7; 8 bases match TRBD1. Trimming took 1 base from V and 7 from J; bases not matched to a gene: 6. The germline CDR1 and CDR2 sequences are MGHRA and YSYEKL. The CDR3 length is 14 residues. The CDR3 loop is CASSQAGGVREQYF. CDR3 bases: TGCGCCAGCAGCCAAGCAGGGGGCGTGAGGGAGCAGTACTTC.

The genes are TRBV5-4 and TRBJ2-5; no clear D. The CDR3 contains 12 residues. Germline loops: CDR1 SGHNT, CDR2 YYREEE (reference sequence). Trimming pared 4 bases from V and 2 bases from J, leaving 6 bases between. DNA of the CDR3: TGTGCCAGCAGCAATACTCAAGAGACCCAGTACTTC. Protein product: CASSNTQETQYF.

The chain couples TRBV15 to TRBJ1-2, with 9 bases that match TRBD1. The CDR3 length is 17 residues. The trim removed 0 bases at V and 4 bases at J, leaving 9 bases unmatched. The V gene's germline CDR1 is LNHNV and CDR2 YYDKDF (reference sequence). The CDR3 nucleotides read TGTGCCACCAGCAGAGATCCAACAGGGGGCATCAGCTATGGCTACACCTTC. Its protein is CATSRDPTGGISYGYTF.

The J gene is TRBJ2-5, the V gene TRBV10-1; TRBD1 is a possible D gene (6 bases). Per the germline V gene, CDR1 is WNHNN and CDR2 is SYGVQD (reference sequence). The CDR3 spans 16 residues. V lost 3 bases to trimming and J lost 0 bases, with 14 bases between them. CDR3 residues: CASSDRGHLYQETQYF. The CDR3 region has the DNA TGCGCCAGCAGTGACCGGGGACACTTGTACCAAGAGACCCAGTACTTC.

The chain recombines TRBV9 with TRBJ1-1; 8 bases are shared with TRBD1. Germline-derived CDR1 and CDR2 are SGDLS and YYNGEE. Trimming took 3 bases from V and 6 from J; bases not matched to a gene: 4. This CDR3 is 13 amino acids long. CDR3 in amino acids: CASSGTGGAEAFF. CDR3 coding DNA: TGTGCCAGCAGCGGCACAGGGGGGGCTGAAGCTTTCTTT.

This clone has only a few counts. The chain employs TRBV6-6 and TRBJ1-2, with D tentatively TRBD1 (5 bases). This CDR3 comprises 13 residues. Per germline, CDR1 MNHNY and CDR2 SVGAGI (reference sequence). Deletions cut 7 bases from V and 0 bases from J, with 9 bases between. CDR3 loop: CASNSGSNYGYTF. The CDR3 nucleotides are TGTGCCAGCAATTCAGGGTCTAACTATGGCTACACCTTC.

The chain links TRBV19 to TRBJ2-3, with TRBD2 identical over 10 bases. CDR3 length: 14 residues. In germline, CDR1 is LNHDA, CDR2 SQIVND (reference sequence). Trimming took 5 bases from V and 4 from J; bases not matched to a gene: 3. CDR3 DNA sequence: TGTGCCAGTAGTCCTAGCGGGAGCGCAGATACGCAGTATTTT. This codes for CASSPSGSADTQYF.

With regard to this clone: One end of the junction is discordant with germline, which a read error may explain. The chain uses TRBV7-7 and TRBJ2-3; 9 bases line up with TRBD1. Germline loops: CDR1 SSHAT, CDR2 FNYEAQ (reference sequence). CDR3 length equals 15 residues. The CDR3 here is CASSLRTGATDTQYF. The CDR3 nucleotides read TGTGCTAGCAGCTTGAGGACAGGGGCCACAGATACGCAGTATTTT.

The chain employs TRBV5-8 and TRBJ1-1; 7 bases align to TRBD1. Germline trimming cut 0 bases from V and 1 base from J; bases unmatched to any gene: 3. CDR1 is SGHTS, CDR2 YDEGEE, per germline. This CDR3 contains 15 residues. The CDR3 region is CASSLGQGRNTEAFF. In nucleotides, the CDR3 is TGTGCCAGCAGCTTGGGACAGGGAAGGAACACTGAAGCTTTCTTT.

CDR3 in amino acids: CASARGGTEAFF. The CDR3 coding sequence is TGTGCCAGCGCCCGGGGGGGCACTGAAGCTTTCTTT. The chain links TRBV6-5 to TRBJ1-1; TRBD1 might be the D (5 bases). This CDR3 region has 12 residues. Germline loops: CDR1 MNHEY, CDR2 SVGAGI. V was pared by 8 bases and J by 4 bases, with 11 bases between.